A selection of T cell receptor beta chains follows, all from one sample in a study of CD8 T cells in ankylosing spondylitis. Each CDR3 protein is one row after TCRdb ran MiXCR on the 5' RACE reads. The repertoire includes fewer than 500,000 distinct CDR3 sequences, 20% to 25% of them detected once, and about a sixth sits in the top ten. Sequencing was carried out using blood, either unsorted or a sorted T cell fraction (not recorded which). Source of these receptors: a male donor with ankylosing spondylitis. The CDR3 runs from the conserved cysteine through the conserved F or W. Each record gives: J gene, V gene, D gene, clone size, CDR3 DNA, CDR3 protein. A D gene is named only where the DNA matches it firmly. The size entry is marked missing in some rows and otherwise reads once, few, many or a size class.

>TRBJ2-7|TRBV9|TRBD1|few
TGTGCCAGCAGCGCCCAGGACAGGGGCTTTTCCGAGCAGTACTTC
CASSAQDRGFSEQYF
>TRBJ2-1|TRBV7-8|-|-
TGTGCCAGCAGCCTCTCCTGGGCGGGGGCTTTATACAATGAGCAGTTCTTC
CASSLSWAGALYNEQFF
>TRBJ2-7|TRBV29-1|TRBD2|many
TGCAGCGTTGAAACTAGCGGGCTAACCTACGAGCAGTACTTC
CSVETSGLTYEQYF
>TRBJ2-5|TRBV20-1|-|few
TGCAGTGCTCTTCTGCTACAAGAGACCCAGTACTTC
CSALLLQETQYF
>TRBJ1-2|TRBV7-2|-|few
TGTGCCAGCAGCTTAGCAGTCAGGTCGGGCGGCTACACCTTC
CASSLAVRSGGYTF
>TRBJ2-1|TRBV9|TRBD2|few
TGTGCCAGCAGCGGGAAGCTAGCGGAGGTTTGGAATGAGCAGTTCTTC
CASSGKLAEVWNEQFF
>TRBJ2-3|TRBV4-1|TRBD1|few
TGCGCCAGCAGCCTCCGCGGCAGCACCAGGGGGGATACGCAGTATTTT
CASSLRGSTRGDTQYF
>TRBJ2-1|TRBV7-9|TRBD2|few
TGTGCCAGCAGCTGGGGACTAGCGGGAAGGGAGCAGTTCTTC
CASSWGLAGREQFF
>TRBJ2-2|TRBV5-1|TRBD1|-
TGCGCCAGCAGCCAGCGGACAGGAGAGGCCGGGGAGCTGTTTTTT
CASSQRTGEAGELFF
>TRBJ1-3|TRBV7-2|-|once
TGTGCCAGCAGCTTAGGGGGCAGGGCTGGAAACACCATATATTTT
CASSLGGRAGNTIYF
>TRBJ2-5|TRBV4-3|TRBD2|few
TGCGCCAGCAGCCAAGATCTGGCGGCTAGCGGGACCCAAGAGACCCAGTACTTC
CASSQDLAASGTQETQYF
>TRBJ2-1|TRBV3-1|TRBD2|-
TGTGCCAGCCGCCCTAGCGGATACTCCTACAATGAGCAGTTCTTC
CASRPSGYSYNEQFF
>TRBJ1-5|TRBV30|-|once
TGTGCCTGGGGGGCCGCTTATAGCAATCAGCCCCAGCATTTT
CAWGAAYSNQPQHF
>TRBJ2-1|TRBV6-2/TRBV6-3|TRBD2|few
TGTGCCAGCGGCGGGACTAGGGGGCAGTTCTTC
CASGGTRGQFF
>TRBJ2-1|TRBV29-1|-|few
TGCAGCGTTGGTTGGCGGGGTGGGAACAATGAGCAGTTCTTC
CSVGWRGGNNEQFF
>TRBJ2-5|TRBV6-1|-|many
TGTGCCAGCAGGCCGGACTCCATGAGAGAGACCCAGTACTTC
CASRPDSMRETQYF
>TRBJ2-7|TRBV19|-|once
TGTGCCAGTAGTACTCAGGGGATTTCCTACGAGCAGTACTTC
CASSTQGISYEQYF
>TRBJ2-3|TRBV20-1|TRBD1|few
TGCAGTGCCCAAGGGACAGCCCGGGACACAGATACGCAGTATTTT
CSAQGTARDTDTQYF
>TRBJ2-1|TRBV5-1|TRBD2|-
TGCGCCAGCAGCCCTTATCTAGCGGGAGGCTCCTACAATGAGCAGTTCTTC
CASSPYLAGGSYNEQFF
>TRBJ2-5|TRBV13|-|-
TGTGCCAGCAGCTCTAGAGGGGACGGCCAAGAGACCCAGTACTTC
CASSSRGDGQETQYF
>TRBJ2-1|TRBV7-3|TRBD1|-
TGTGCCAGCAGCTCCACGTCCGGGACAGGGGACAATGAGCAGTTCTTC
CASSSTSGTGDNEQFF
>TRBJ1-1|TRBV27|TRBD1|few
TGTGCCAGCAGTTTTCGACAGGGTGGTCTGAACACTGAAGCTTTCTTT
CASSFRQGGLNTEAFF
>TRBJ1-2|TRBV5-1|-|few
TGCGCCAGCAGCTCACTAGCTAACTATGGCTACACCTTC
CASSSLANYGYTF
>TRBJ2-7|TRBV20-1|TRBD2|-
TGCAGTGCTGAAAAAGGGACTAGCGGGAGGGGCGAGCAGTACTTC
CSAEKGTSGRGEQYF
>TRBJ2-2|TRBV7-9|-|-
TGTGCCAGCAGCCGGGACATTAACACCGGGGAGCTGTTTTTT
CASSRDINTGELFF
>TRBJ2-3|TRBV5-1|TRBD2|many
TGCGCCAGCAGCTTGGTCCTAGCGGGGATCACAGATACGCAGTATTTT
CASSLVLAGITDTQYF